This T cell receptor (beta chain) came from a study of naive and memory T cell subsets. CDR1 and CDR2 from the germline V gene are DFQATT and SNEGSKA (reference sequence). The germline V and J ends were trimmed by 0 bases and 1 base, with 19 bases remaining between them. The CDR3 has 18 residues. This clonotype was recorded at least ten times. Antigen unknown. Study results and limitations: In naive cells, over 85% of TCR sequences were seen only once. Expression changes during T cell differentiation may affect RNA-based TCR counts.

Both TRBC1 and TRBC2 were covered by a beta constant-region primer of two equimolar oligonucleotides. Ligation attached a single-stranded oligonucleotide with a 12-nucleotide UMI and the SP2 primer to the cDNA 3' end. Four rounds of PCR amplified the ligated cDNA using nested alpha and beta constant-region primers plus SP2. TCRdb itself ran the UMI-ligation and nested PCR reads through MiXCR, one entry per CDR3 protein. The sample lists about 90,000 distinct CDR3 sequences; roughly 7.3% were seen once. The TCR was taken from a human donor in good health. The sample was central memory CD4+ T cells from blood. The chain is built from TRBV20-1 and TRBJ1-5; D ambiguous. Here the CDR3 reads CSARDPLAPTASNQPQHF. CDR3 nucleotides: TGCAGTGCTAGAGATCCTCTGGCCCCTACCGCAAGCAATCAGCCCCAGCATTTT.